Listed here are 26 T cell receptor beta chains from one sample, sequenced in a study of blood T cell repertoires in COVID-19. Produced via immunoSEQ multiplex PCR; TCRdb's table is partial and in-frame only. The table lists about 64,000 clones, around 85% of them singletons. The material sequenced was peripheral blood. The receptors derive from a man in his forties or fifties with acute or convalescent COVID-19.

The rearrangement uses TRBV4-1 and TRBJ2-7; the match to TRBD2 covers 7 bases. The CDR3 sequence is 15 residues long. Germline V gives CDR1 MGHRA, CDR2 YSYEKL. V was pared by 2 bases and J by 3 bases, with 7 bases of the junction left unmatched. The CDR3 DNA is TGCGCCAGCAGCCAAAAACCGGGACTACTCTACGAGCAGTACTTC. Translation gives CASSQKPGLLYEQYF.

As DNA, the CDR3 is TGTGCCAGCAACCCGCCGGGTCTAGGGGGAGAGGGCTACACCTTC. This codes for CASNPPGLGGEGYTF. The chain carries TRBV19 and TRBJ1-2, with TRBD1 as a possible D gene (6 bases). The CDR3 runs 15 residues. Trimming left V 9 bases short and J 8 bases short, with 25 bases between. Germline assignment: CDR1 LNHDA and CDR2 SQIVND (reference sequence).

The rearrangement uses TRBV6-5 and TRBJ1-2; perhaps TRBD1 as D (6 bases). The CDR3 is made up of 15 amino acids. Germline V CDR1 and CDR2: MNHEY, SVGAGI. With 4 bases removed from V and 3 bases from J, the gap between germline ends came to 15 bases. CDR3 sequence: CASSSPRTADYGYTF. The CDR3 DNA is TGTGCCAGCAGTTCCCCACGGACAGCCGACTATGGCTACACCTTC.

This clone was detected only once. The chain employs TRBV5-1 and TRBJ1-5; 7 bases map to TRBD1. This CDR3 region has 13 residues. Per germline, CDR1 SGHRS and CDR2 YFSETQ. Unmatched junction bases numbered 3, after V lost 4 bases and J lost 5 bases. The CDR3 protein is CASSPDRDQPQHF. CDR3 DNA: TGCGCCAGCAGCCCTGACAGGGATCAGCCCCAGCATTTT. Full variable domain (missing parts from reference TRBV5-1 and TRBJ1-5): KAGVTQTPRYLIKTRGQQVTLSCSPISGHRSVSWYQQTPGQGLQFLFEYFSETQRNKGNFPGRFSGRQFSNSRSEMNVSTLELGDSALYLCASSPDRDQPQHFGDGTRLSIL.

The chain joins TRBV7-2 to TRBJ2-3; TRBD2 aligns across 9 bases. The germline V gene encodes CDR1 SGHTA and CDR2 FQGNSA. Unmatched junction bases numbered 3, after V lost 5 bases and J lost 3 bases. The CDR3 totals 14 residues. CDR3 DNA sequence: TGTGCCAGCAGCAGAGGACTAGCGACAGATACGCAGTATTTT. This encodes CASSRGLATDTQYF.

The genes are TRBV6-1 and TRBJ1-1; D is unresolved. The germline V and J ends were trimmed by 0 bases and 10 bases, with 12 bases remaining between them. The CDR3 covers 13 residues. Germline V gene data show CDR1 as MNHNS and CDR2 as SASEGT. Here the CDR3 reads CASSEARGSGAFF. The CDR3 DNA sequence: TGTGCCAGCAGTGAAGCGCGTGGATCGGGAGCTTTCTTT.

This rearrangement joins TRBV13 to TRBJ2-1; 13 bases are shared with TRBD2. The CDR3 spans 18 residues. The germline gives CDR1 PRHDT, CDR2 FYEKMQ (reference sequence). V shed 3 bases, J shed 7 bases, and the junction held 12 bases outside the gene matches. In nucleotides, the CDR3 is TGTGCCAGCAGCTTCGTTACTAGCGGGGGGGGCCCTAGGAATGAGCAGTTCTTC. As protein: CASSFVTSGGGPRNEQFF.

The J gene is TRBJ1-1, the V gene TRBV30, with 8 positions matching TRBD1. Germline V gene sequence: CDR1 GTSNPN, CDR2 SVGIG (reference sequence). CDR3 length: 15 residues. V shed 1 base, J shed 4 bases, and the junction held 8 bases outside the gene matches. The CDR3 DNA follows: TGTGCCTGGAGTGCGGGGGACAGGTCGACCACTGAAGCTTTCTTT. As protein: CAWSAGDRSTTEAFF.

The chain uses TRBV10-3 and TRBJ1-2, with D perhaps TRBD1 (5 bases). Germline CDR1 reads ENHRY; CDR2 reads SYGVKD. CDR3 length: 13 residues. With 7 bases removed from V and 6 bases from J, the gap between germline ends came to 15 bases. CDR3 residues: CAITALGGDGYTF. CDR3 nucleotides: TGTGCCATCACTGCTCTGGGGGGGGATGGCTACACCTTC.

This chain links TRBV19 with TRBJ2-3; perhaps TRBD1 as D (5 bases). The CDR3 sequence is 14 residues long. The germline V and J ends were trimmed by 3 bases and 5 bases, with 12 bases remaining between them. Per germline, CDR1 LNHDA and CDR2 SQIVND (reference sequence). CDR3 sequence: CASSMNYRGDTQYF. In DNA form, the CDR3 reads TGTGCCAGTAGTATGAACTATAGGGGAGATACGCAGTATTTT.

This clone has a handful of counts. This chain connects TRBV4-1 to TRBJ1-1; D may be TRBD1 (6 bases). V was trimmed by 4 bases and J by 0 bases, leaving 18 bases between them. Germline CDR1 and CDR2: MGHRA and YSYEKL. The CDR3 is made up of 17 amino acids. Here the CDR3 DNA reads TGCGCCAGCAGCCCGCGACCTTCCGACAGGTTGAACACTGAAGCTTTCTTT. Residues: CASSPRPSDRLNTEAFF.

This chain links TRBV6-1 with TRBJ1-5; D is unclear. This CDR3 has 18 residues. CDR1 and CDR2 from the germline V gene are MNHNS and SASEGT. V was shortened by 0 bases and J by 1 base, with 16 bases between the two germline ends. The CDR3 sequence: CASSEARGGGLSNQPQHF. The CDR3 coding sequence is TGTGCCAGCAGTGAAGCGCGTGGTGGAGGGCTGAGCAATCAGCCCCAGCATTTT.

The chain recombines TRBV7-9 with TRBJ1-5; TRBD1 aligns across 10 bases. This CDR3 has 15 amino acids. Trimming at V came to 11 bases and at J to 3 bases, leaving 10 bases not matched to a gene. Germline lookup yields CDR1 SEHNR and CDR2 FQNEAQ (reference sequence). CDR3 sequence (DNA): TGTGCCGTCCATTCCGGGACAGGGGACAATCAGCCCCAGCATTTT. This gives the protein CAVHSGTGDNQPQHF.

This clone turned up a few times. This sequence joins TRBV2 and TRBJ1-5; possible D gene TRBD1, 6 bases. The germline V gene has CDR1 SNHLY and CDR2 FYNNEI. CDR3 length: 15 amino acids. The V end lost 5 bases, the J end lost 3 bases, and 14 bases lay between the germline ends. The CDR3 DNA follows: TGTGCCAGCAGTTACGGACAGTTTACCAATCAGCCCCAGCATTTT. Translated, it gives CASSYGQFTNQPQHF.

The chain is built from TRBV11-3 and TRBJ2-3, with D perhaps TRBD2 (6 bases). V was clipped by 5 bases and J by 3 bases, with 12 bases between them. Germline V gene data show CDR1 as SGHNT and CDR2 as YENEEA. This CDR3 contains 14 residues. CDR3 residues: CASSPVGGTDTQYF. CDR3 sequence (DNA): TGTGCCAGCAGCCCGGTCGGGGGTACAGATACGCAGTATTTT. The entire variable domain, with the rest obtained from reference TRBV11-3 and TRBJ2-3, is as follows: EAGVVQSPRYKIIEKKQPVAFWCNPISGHNTLYWYLQNLGQGPELLIRYENEEAVDDSQLPKDRFSAERLKGVDSTLKIQPAELGDSAVYLCASSPVGGTDTQYFGPGTRLTVL.

The V call is TRBV7-6, the J call TRBJ2-3; TRBD2 agrees at 8 bases. Germline values: CDR1 SGHVS, CDR2 FNYEAQ. The junction had 10 bases not matched to a gene; V was cut back by 4 bases and J by 4 bases. The CDR3 is 16 residues long. The CDR3 DNA is TGTGCCAGCAGCTCCCGCCTCGGGGGGGGCTCAGATACGCAGTATTTT. This codes for CASSSRLGGGSDTQYF.

This chain joins TRBV4-1 and TRBJ1-3, with D unresolved. The CDR3 has 16 amino acids. CDR1 and CDR2 from the germline V gene are MGHRA and YSYEKL. V dropped 3 bases and J dropped 5 bases, with 17 bases sitting between them. The CDR3 DNA reads TGCGCCAGCAGCCACCCCGGCAGGCAGGCAAGAAACACCATATATTTT. Translated: CASSHPGRQARNTIYF.

V and J are TRBV12-3 or TRBV12-4 and TRBJ2-4; no definite D call. The CDR3 contains 11 residues. The ends were cut back, 6 bases at V and 7 bases at J, with 7 bases in the middle. The CDR3 protein is CASSLSNIQYF. CDR3 in DNA: TGTGCCAGCAGCCTCTCGAACATTCAGTACTTC.

This chain uses TRBV5-1 with TRBJ1-1; perhaps TRBD1 as D (5 bases). Germline V lookup: CDR1 SGHRS, CDR2 YFSETQ. Trimming stripped 8 bases from V and 0 bases from J, with 17 bases between. The CDR3 totals 15 residues. The CDR3 is CASSSGNGLNTEAFF. CDR3 sequence (DNA): TGCGCCAGTTCGTCAGGGAATGGGTTGAACACTGAAGCTTTCTTT.

This chain links TRBV5-6 with TRBJ2-3; 10 nucleotides agree with TRBD2. V trimming: 3 bases; J trimming: 5 bases; junction bases outside the gene matches: 12. Germline CDR1 SGHDT, CDR2 YYEEEE. The CDR3 is made up of 17 amino acids. The CDR3 sequence: CASSSSTSGSTRDTQYF. DNA of the CDR3: TGTGCCAGCAGCTCCTCGACTAGCGGGTCGACCAGAGATACGCAGTATTTT.

Only a few counts were recorded for this clone. This chain links TRBV18 with TRBJ2-2, with TRBD1 matching 9 bases. The length of the CDR3 is 16 residues. After removal of 4 bases from V and 3 bases from J, the junction contained 6 bases not matched to a gene. From germline, CDR1 is KGHSH and CDR2 LQKENI. The CDR3 coding sequence is TGTGCCAGCTCACTACAGGGGGCCGTTGACACCGGGGAGCTGTTTTTT. Protein sequence: CASSLQGAVDTGELFF. Full variable domain (outside the CDR3, taken from reference TRBV18 and TRBJ2-2): NAGVMQNPRHLVRRRGQEARLRCSPMKGHSHVYWYRQLPEEGLKFMVYLQKENIIDESGMPKERFSAEFPKEGPSILRIQQVVRGDSAAYFCASSLQGAVDTGELFFGEGSRLTVL.

The gene calls are TRBV5-1 and TRBJ2-5; 11 bases fit TRBD1. From germline, CDR1 is SGHRS and CDR2 YFSETQ. Trimming cost V 2 bases and J 3 bases; bases outside gene matches: 3. The CDR3 has 15 residues. CDR3 protein: CASSFGQGAKETQYF. The DNA for the CDR3 is TGCGCCAGCAGCTTCGGACAGGGGGCGAAAGAGACCCAGTACTTC.

The rearrangement links TRBV4-1 to TRBJ1-2; the D is unclear. In germline, CDR1 is MGHRA, CDR2 YSYEKL. V shed 0 bases and J shed 5 bases, with 16 bases lying between them. The CDR3 consists of 16 residues. The CDR3 sequence is CASSQDSGRVAYGYTF. Here the CDR3 DNA reads TGCGCCAGCAGCCAAGATTCGGGGAGGGTAGCTTATGGCTACACCTTC.

This clone showed up just once. Its ends do not fully match the called genes, so a read error is possible. V usage is TRBV4-2 and J usage is TRBJ2-7; 7 bases are a match to TRBD2. The CDR3 spans 16 residues. Germline loops: CDR1 LGHNA, CDR2 YNFKEQ. The CDR3 DNA reads TGTGCCAGCAGCCCCGGCGGGGGTGACAGCTCCGACGAGCAGTACTTC. Its translation is CASSPGGGDSSDEQYF.

The chain is built from TRBV12-3 or TRBV12-4 and TRBJ1-2; D is unresolved. The length of the CDR3 is 11 residues. Trimming stripped 7 bases from V and 8 bases from J, with 11 bases between. The CDR3, as DNA: TGTGCCAGCACTGCGGTCGGGGGCTACACCTTC. This translates into CASTAVGGYTF.

This chain joins TRBV3-1 (or the pseudogene TRBV3-2) and TRBJ2-7; 9 bases fit TRBD1. Germline V lookup: CDR1 LGHDT, CDR2 YNNKEL (reference sequence). CDR3 length: 15 residues. J was trimmed by 6 bases and V by 4 bases; bases with no gene match: 10. CDR3 in DNA: TGTGCCAGCAGCCGTTCGGGACAGGGACTGATCGAGCAGTACTTC. It codes for CASSRSGQGLIEQYF.